Listed below are T cell receptor beta chains from one sample, sequenced in a study of T cell responses to AZD1222 COVID-19 vaccine. Generated by immunoSEQ multiplex PCR, the TCRdb table keeps only in-frame clones and is missing some. The sample holds 100,000 to 150,000 clones, 90% seen once. Sequencing used peripheral blood, obtained on day 0 of AZD1222 vaccination. Source of these receptors: an adult in good health. The CDR3 runs from the conserved cysteine through the conserved F or W. D genes are given only for firm matches. Only part of the rows carry a size: once, few, many, or a class if the clone is expanded.

16,.,.,TRBJ1-5,TRBV19,CASSIEASRGNQPQHF,TGTGCCAGTAGTATAGAGGCCAGCCGGGGCAATCAGCCCCAGCATTTT
15,.,.,TRBJ1-1,TRBV6-5,CASSPQRVTNTEAFF,TGTGCCAGCAGTCCCCAGAGGGTTACGAACACTGAAGCTTTCTTT
16,.,.,TRBJ1-1,TRBV27,CASSAGPGSGDTEAFF,TGTGCCAGCAGTGCGGGACCTGGGAGTGGGGACACTGAAGCTTTCTTT
16,TRBD1,.,TRBJ1-1,TRBV4-3,CASSQERTGWDTEAFF,TGCGCCAGCAGCCAAGAGAGGACAGGATGGGACACTGAAGCTTTCTTT
15,.,.,TRBJ2-6,TRBV6-5,CASSFLLDGANVLTF,TGTGCCAGCAGTTTCCTACTGGATGGGGCCAACGTCCTGACTTTC
15,TRBD1,.,TRBJ2-2,TRBV18,CASSSGQAGTGELFF,TGTGCCAGCTCGTCGGGACAGGCGGGCACCGGGGAGCTGTTTTTT
13,.,.,TRBJ2-1,TRBV27,CASSYSSYNEQFF,TGTGCCAGCAGTTACAGCTCCTACAATGAGCAGTTCTTC
16,TRBD2,.,TRBJ2-3,TRBV27,CASSLYSGASTDTQYF,TGTGCCAGCAGTTTATATAGCGGGGCCTCCACAGATACGCAGTATTTT
15,TRBD1,.,TRBJ2-7,TRBV24-1,CATSDPRQGIGEQYF,TGTGCCACCAGTGATCCAAGACAGGGTATTGGCGAGCAGTACTTC
16,.,.,TRBJ1-2,TRBV6-5,CASSYSELYGNYGYTF,TGTGCCAGCAGTTACTCGGAGCTATATGGAAACTATGGCTACACCTTC
11,.,.,TRBJ1-2,TRBV28,CASSSTFGYTF,TGTGCCAGCAGTTCCACGTTTGGCTACACCTTC
19,.,.,TRBJ1-3,TRBV7-9,CASSPDLTGTITLGNTIYF,TGTGCCAGCAGCCCGGACTTAACAGGAACTATAACCCTGGGAAACACCATATATTTT
16,TRBD2,.,TRBJ2-2,TRBV7-3,CASSSWTSGGTGELFF,TGTGCCAGCAGCTCCTGGACTAGCGGGGGAACCGGGGAGCTGTTTTTT
16,TRBD2,.,TRBJ2-3,TRBV3-1/TRBV3-2,CASSLRTSGGTDTQYF,TGTGCCAGCAGCCTCAGGACTAGCGGGGGCACAGATACGCAGTATTTT
15,.,.,TRBJ2-3,TRBV6-5,CAASLGGPFTDTQYF,TGTGCCGCGTCCTTAGGGGGACCGTTCACAGATACGCAGTATTTT
12,.,.,TRBJ2-1,TRBV27,CASTGTNNEQFF,TGTGCCAGCACTGGGACCAACAATGAGCAGTTCTTC
14,.,.,TRBJ1-1,TRBV25-1,CASSALSETAEAFF,TGTGCCAGCAGTGCGTTGAGTGAAACAGCAGAAGCTTTCTTT
11,.,.,TRBJ1-1,TRBV6-5,CASRRLTEAFF,TGTGCCAGCCGGCGGCTCACTGAAGCTTTCTTT
18,.,.,TRBJ2-6,TRBV21-1,CASSKQRMAYSGANVLTF,TGTGCCAGCAGCAAACAAAGAATGGCGTACTCTGGGGCCAACGTCCTGACTTTC
18,TRBD1,.,TRBJ2-4,TRBV29-1,CSVERLGGQGFSQNIQYF,TGCAGCGTTGAGCGACTGGGGGGACAGGGGTTTTCCCAAAACATTCAGTACTTC
15,.,.,TRBJ1-1,TRBV5-1,CASSSTAGTRGEAFF,TGCGCCAGCAGCTCGACAGCAGGGACGCGTGGCGAAGCTTTCTTT
13,.,.,TRBJ1-1,TRBV27,CASSFRGGTEAFF,TGTGCCAGCAGTTTCCGGGGTGGAACTGAAGCTTTCTTT
15,TRBD2,.,TRBJ2-5,TRBV6-5,CAIGRLAGGQETQYF,TGTGCCATCGGGAGACTAGCGGGGGGACAAGAGACCCAGTACTTC
12,.,.,TRBJ1-1,TRBV3-1/TRBV3-2,CASSQGTKYAFF,TGTGCCAGCAGCCAAGGGACAAAGTATGCTTTCTTT
14,TRBD2,.,TRBJ2-5,TRBV4-2,CASSPGTSGRTQYF,TGTGCCAGCAGCCCCGGGACTAGCGGCAGGACCCAGTACTTC
17,TRBD1,once,TRBJ1-2,TRBV6-4,CASSDSGYPGTGFGYTF,TGTGCCAGCAGTGACTCGGGCTACCCCGGGACAGGGTTCGGCTACACCTTC
13,.,.,TRBJ2-6,TRBV6-4,CASSGSGANVLTF,TGTGCCAGCAGCGGATCTGGGGCCAACGTCCTGACTTTC
16,.,.,TRBJ2-6,TRBV27,CASSLSPGTGANVLTF,TGTGCCAGCAGTTTGTCCCCAGGGACAGGGGCCAACGTCCTGACTTTC
14,TRBD1,.,TRBJ2-1,TRBV7-2,CASSPTTGYNEQFF,TGTGCCAGCAGCCCAACGACAGGGTACAATGAGCAGTTCTTC
15,TRBD1,.,TRBJ1-2,TRBV3-1/TRBV3-2,CASSPLDRDNYGYTF,TGTGCCAGCAGCCCGTTGGACAGGGACAACTATGGCTACACCTTC
16,.,.,TRBJ2-5,TRBV6-2/TRBV6-3,CASSYVAGAVPETQYF,TGTGCCAGCAGTTACGTTGCGGGGGCGGTTCCCGAGACCCAGTACTTC
15,.,.,TRBJ2-5,TRBV6-5,CASTRTPGYQETQYF,TGTGCCAGCACACGGACCCCTGGGTACCAAGAGACCCAGTACTTC
14,.,.,TRBJ1-3,TRBV11-2,CASPLGGSGNTIYF,TGTGCCAGCCCCCTGGGGGGATCTGGAAACACCATATATTTT
17,.,.,TRBJ1-5,TRBV15,CATRALPGAEGNRPQHF,TGTGCCACCAGAGCTCTCCCGGGCGCCGAGGGGAACCGGCCCCAGCATTTT
14,.,.,TRBJ1-6,TRBV5-1,CASSSTGTNSPLHF,TGCGCCAGCAGCTCCACCGGGACGAATTCACCCCTCCACTTT
17,.,.,TRBJ2-3,TRBV5-1,CASSLALAGASTDTQYF,TGCGCCAGCAGCTTGGCCTTGGCGGGGGCGAGCACAGATACGCAGTATTTT
11,.,.,TRBJ2-1,TRBV20-1,CSAMRFDEQFF,TGCAGTGCTATGAGGTTCGATGAGCAGTTCTTC
13,TRBD1,.,TRBJ1-2,TRBV28,CASSLNRGYGYTF,TGTGCCAGCAGTTTGAACAGGGGGTACGGCTACACCTTC
16,TRBD1,.,TRBJ2-7,TRBV6-2/TRBV6-3,CASSKAQGADTYEQYF,TGTGCCAGCAGTAAGGCACAGGGGGCGGATACCTACGAGCAGTACTTC
18,TRBD1,.,TRBJ2-3,TRBV5-1,CASSLGGYWDRSTDTQYF,TGCGCCAGCAGCTTAGGGGGTTATTGGGACAGAAGCACAGATACGCAGTATTTT
16,TRBD2,.,TRBJ2-5,TRBV2,CASSGRNSGRQETQYF,TGTGCCAGCAGTGGGAGGAATAGCGGGAGACAAGAGACCCAGTACTTC
16,.,.,TRBJ1-3,TRBV5-1,CASSLAWDFSGNTIYF,TGCGCCAGCAGCTTGGCCTGGGACTTCAGTGGAAACACCATATATTTT
16,.,.,TRBJ1-4,TRBV7-8,CASSLGSVATNEKLFF,TGTGCCAGCAGCTTAGGGTCGGTAGCAACTAATGAAAAACTGTTTTTT
15,.,.,TRBJ1-2,TRBV3-1/TRBV3-2,CASSHSGTSLRGYTF,TGTGCCAGCAGCCACTCCGGGACAAGCTTACGTGGCTACACCTTC
15,TRBD1,.,TRBJ1-5,TRBV28,CASSLSDRGRKPQHF,TGTGCCAGCAGTTTATCAGACAGGGGCCGTAAGCCCCAGCATTTT